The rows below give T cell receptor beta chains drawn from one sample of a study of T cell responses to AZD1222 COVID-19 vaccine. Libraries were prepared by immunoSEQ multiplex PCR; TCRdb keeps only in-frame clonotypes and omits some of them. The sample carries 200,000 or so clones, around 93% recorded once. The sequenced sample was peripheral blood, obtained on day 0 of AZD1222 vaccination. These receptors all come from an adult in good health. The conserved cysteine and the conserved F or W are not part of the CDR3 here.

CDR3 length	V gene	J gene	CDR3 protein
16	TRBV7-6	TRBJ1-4	ASSLARGSRSTNEKLF
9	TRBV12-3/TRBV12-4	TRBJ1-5	ASGEGSPQH
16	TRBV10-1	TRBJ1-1	ASSVLRTVNVVNTEAF
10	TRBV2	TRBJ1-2	ASSEHGGGYT
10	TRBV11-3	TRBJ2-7	ASSPAGGEQY
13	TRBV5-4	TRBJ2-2	ASSLEGTGVGELF
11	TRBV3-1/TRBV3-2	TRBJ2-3	ASSQAFTDTQY
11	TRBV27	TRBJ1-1	ASSQTVYTEAF
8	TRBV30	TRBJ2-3	AWRRDTQY
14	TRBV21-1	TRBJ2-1	ASSKAVGGPNNEQF
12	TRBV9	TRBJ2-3	ASRERDSTDTQY
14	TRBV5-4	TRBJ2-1	ASSLGASGAGDEQF
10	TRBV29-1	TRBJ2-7	SAEGVTYEQY
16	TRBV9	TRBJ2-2	ASSVLARTPLGTGELF
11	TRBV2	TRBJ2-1	ASSEPGSNEQF
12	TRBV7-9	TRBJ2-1	ASRKEASGHEQF
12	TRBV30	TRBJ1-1	AWSGKDFATEAF
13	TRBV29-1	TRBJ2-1	SVNTGTSEYNEQF
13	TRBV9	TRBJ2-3	ASSVGTGGSDTQY
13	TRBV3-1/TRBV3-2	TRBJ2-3	ASSQPTGAGDTQY
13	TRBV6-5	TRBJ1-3	ASSSQGGPGNTIY
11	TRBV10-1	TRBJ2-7	ASSEGQVYEQY
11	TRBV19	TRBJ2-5	ASRDRGLGTQY
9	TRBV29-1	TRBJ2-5	SVGREETQY
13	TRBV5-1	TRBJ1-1	ASSGSGQVATEAF
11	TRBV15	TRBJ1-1	ATGRDMNTEAF
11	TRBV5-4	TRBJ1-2	ASSLVANYGYT
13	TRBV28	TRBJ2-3	ASSPSEYRGDTQY
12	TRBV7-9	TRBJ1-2	ASSHPGGQYGYT
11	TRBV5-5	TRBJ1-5	ASSPAGVQPQH
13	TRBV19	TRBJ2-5	ASSDREERGETQY
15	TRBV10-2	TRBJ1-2	ASSVAPGGDHNYGYT
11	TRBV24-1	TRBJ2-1	ATQTSGRYEQF
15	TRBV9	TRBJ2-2	ASSVELLARNTGELF
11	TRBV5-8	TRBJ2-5	ASSKRFQETQY
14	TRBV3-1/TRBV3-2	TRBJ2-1	ASSQAWAAEGYEQF
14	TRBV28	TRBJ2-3	ASSLSQGTRTDTQY
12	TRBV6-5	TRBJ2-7	ASSSGPSSYEQY
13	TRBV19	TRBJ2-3	ASRLTSGSTDTQY
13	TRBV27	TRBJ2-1	ASSLVGSPFSEQF
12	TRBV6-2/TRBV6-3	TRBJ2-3	ASSRAGRPDTQY
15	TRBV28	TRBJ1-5	ASRTRRGRENNQPQH
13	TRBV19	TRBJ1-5	ASSSPGDPSQPQH
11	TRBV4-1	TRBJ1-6	ASSRDRDSPLH
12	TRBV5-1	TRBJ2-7	ASSLDGQGREQY
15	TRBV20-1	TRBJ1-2	SASPPPGQGYNYGYT
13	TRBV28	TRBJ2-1	ASSRGQGSYNEQF
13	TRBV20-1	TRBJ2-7	SASNPRGGNYEQY
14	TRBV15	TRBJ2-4	ATSRGEGLPSDIQY
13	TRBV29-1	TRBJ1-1	SDRDRGSQNTEAF
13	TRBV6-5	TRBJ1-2	ASRVSGTANYGYT
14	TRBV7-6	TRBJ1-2	ASSPKLTGGFNGYT
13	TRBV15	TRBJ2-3	ATSSSGGAQDTQY
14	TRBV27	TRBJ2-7	ASSTSGTRVRNEQY
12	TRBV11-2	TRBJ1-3	ASSSVLSGNTIY
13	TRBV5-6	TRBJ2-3	ASSAGTGVGGTQY